The sequence of this TCR beta chain was determined in a study of OX40 agonist ivuxolimab in advanced cancers. The J segment lost 4 bases and the V segment lost 6 bases, leaving 11 bases of the junction unmatched. This CDR3 is built from 15 residues. Germline loops: CDR1 SNHLY, CDR2 FYNNEI. TCRdb's table, derived via immunoSEQ multiplex PCR, lists solely in-frame clones and lacks some. The table includes 20,000 to 25,000 clones, approximately 86% detected once. The receptor was isolated from an adult with an advanced solid tumor such as melanoma, head and neck, liver or kidney cancer. This chain links TRBV2 with TRBJ1-1; 7 bases map to TRBD1. The sequences come from CD4+ or CD8+ T cells sorted from blood, collected in a trial of the OX40 agonist ivuxolimab. CDR3 bases: TGTGCCAGCAGCGGAGACAGGGTAGCGCGCACTGAAGCTTTCTTT. This encodes CASSGDRVARTEAFF.